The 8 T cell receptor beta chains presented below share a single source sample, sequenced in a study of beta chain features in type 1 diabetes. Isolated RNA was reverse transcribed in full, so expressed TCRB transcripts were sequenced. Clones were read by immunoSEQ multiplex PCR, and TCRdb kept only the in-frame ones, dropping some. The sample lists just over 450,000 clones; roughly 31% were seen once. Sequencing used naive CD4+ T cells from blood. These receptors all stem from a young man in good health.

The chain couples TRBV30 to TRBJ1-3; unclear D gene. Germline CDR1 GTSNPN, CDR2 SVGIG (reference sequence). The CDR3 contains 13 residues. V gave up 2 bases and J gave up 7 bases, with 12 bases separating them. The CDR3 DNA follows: TGTGCCTGGAGTCTGGGTGCCCGGAACACCATATATTTT. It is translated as CAWSLGARNTIYF.

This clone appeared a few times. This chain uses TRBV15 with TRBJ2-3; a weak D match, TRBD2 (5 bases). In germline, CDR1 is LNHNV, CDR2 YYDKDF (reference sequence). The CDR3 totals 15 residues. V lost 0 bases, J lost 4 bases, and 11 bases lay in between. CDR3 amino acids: CATSRDIEGADTQYF. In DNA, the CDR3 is TGTGCCACCAGCAGAGATATCGAGGGAGCAGATACGCAGTATTTT.

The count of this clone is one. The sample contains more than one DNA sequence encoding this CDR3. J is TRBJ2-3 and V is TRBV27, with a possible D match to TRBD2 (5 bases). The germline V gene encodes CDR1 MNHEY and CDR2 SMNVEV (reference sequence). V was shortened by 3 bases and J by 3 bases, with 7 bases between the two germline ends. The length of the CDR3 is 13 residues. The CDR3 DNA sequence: TGTGCCAGCAGTTTCCGAGGGACAGATACGCAGTATTTT. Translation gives CASSFRGTDTQYF.

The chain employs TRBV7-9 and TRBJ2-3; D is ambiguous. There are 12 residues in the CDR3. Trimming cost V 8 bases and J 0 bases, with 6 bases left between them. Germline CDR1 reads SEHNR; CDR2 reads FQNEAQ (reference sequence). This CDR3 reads CASGASTDTQYF. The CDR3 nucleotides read TGTGCCAGCGGAGCTAGCACAGATACGCAGTATTTT.

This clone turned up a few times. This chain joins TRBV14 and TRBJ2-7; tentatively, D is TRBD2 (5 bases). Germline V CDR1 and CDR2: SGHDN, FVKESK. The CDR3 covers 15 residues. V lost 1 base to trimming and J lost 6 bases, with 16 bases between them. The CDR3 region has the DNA TGTGCCAGCAGCCAAGCGAGGAGGTCACAAAGCGAGCAGTACTTC. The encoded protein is CASSQARRSQSEQYF.

CDR3 coding DNA: TGTGCCAGCAGCCTTGATTGGGGGCGTCACAATGAGCAGTTCTTC. This codes for CASSLDWGRHNEQFF. The chain uses TRBV9 and TRBJ2-1, with TRBD1 as a possible D gene (6 bases). The V end was cut by 4 bases, the J end by 5 bases, with 16 bases between. CDR1 is SGDLS, CDR2 YYNGEE, per germline. CDR3 length: 15 residues.

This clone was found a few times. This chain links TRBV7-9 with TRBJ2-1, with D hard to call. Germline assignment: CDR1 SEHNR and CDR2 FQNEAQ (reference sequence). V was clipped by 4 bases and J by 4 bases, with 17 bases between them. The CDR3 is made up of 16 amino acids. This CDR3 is CASSSPRPFLYNEQFF. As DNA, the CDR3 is TGTGCCAGCAGCTCCCCCCGGCCCTTTTTATACAATGAGCAGTTCTTC.

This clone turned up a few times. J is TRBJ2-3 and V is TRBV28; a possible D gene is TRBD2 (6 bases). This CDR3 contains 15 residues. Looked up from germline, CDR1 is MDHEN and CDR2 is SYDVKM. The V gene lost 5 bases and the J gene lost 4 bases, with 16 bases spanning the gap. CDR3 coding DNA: TGTGCCAGCAGTCCCGCCAGACTAGTAGCAGATACGCAGTATTTT. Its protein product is CASSPARLVADTQYF.